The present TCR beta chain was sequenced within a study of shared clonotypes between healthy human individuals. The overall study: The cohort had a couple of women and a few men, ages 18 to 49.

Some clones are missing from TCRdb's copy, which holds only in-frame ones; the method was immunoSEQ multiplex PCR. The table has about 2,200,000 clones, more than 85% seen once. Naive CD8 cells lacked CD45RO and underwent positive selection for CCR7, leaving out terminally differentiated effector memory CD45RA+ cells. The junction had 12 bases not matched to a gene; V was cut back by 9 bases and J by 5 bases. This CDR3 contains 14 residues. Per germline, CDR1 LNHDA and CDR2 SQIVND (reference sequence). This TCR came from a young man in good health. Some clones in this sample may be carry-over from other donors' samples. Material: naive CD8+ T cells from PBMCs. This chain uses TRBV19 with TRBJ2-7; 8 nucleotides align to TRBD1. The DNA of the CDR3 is TGTGCCAGCTCGACCCGACCGGGACAGGACGAGCAGTACTTC. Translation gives CASSTRPGQDEQYF.